A single sample gave rise to the 17 T cell receptor beta chains below, sequenced in a study of cytomegalovirus exposure and HLA in healthy donors. Primers for the PCR totalled 60 Vbeta and 13 Jbeta. TCRdb keeps only in-frame clones here, not all; method: immunoSEQ multiplex PCR. This sample carries roughly 150,000 clones, 80% of them seen once, and the ten largest clones take approximately 15%. The sequenced sample consisted of PBMCs. The receptors here all came from a woman in her forties in good health and CMV-seronegative.

The rearrangement uses TRBV5-4 and TRBJ2-2, with 7 bases that match TRBD1. CDR3 size: 16 residues. Germline CDR1 SGHNT, CDR2 YYREEE (reference sequence). The trim removed 3 bases at V and 0 bases at J, leaving 5 bases unmatched. CDR3 loop: CASSSRQGPNTGELFF. Written as DNA, the CDR3 is TGTGCCAGCAGCTCCCGACAGGGCCCGAACACCGGGGAGCTGTTTTTT.

This rearrangement joins TRBV30 to TRBJ1-4; D remains unclear. With 1 base removed from V and 8 bases from J, the gap between germline ends came to 14 bases. This CDR3 region has 14 residues. Per germline, CDR1 GTSNPN and CDR2 SVGIG (reference sequence). CDR3 in amino acids: CAWSARGVREKLFF. In DNA, the CDR3 is TGTGCCTGGAGTGCCCGCGGGGTGCGAGAAAAACTGTTTTTT.

This chain links TRBV10-1 with TRBJ2-1, with TRBD2 as a possible D gene (5 bases). V was cut by 3 bases and J by 3 bases, with 12 bases left in between. The CDR3 totals 15 residues. Germline V CDR1 and CDR2: WNHNN, SYGVQD (reference sequence). The CDR3: CASSDILRDYNEQFF. The CDR3 bases are TGCGCCAGCAGTGATATCCTACGGGACTACAATGAGCAGTTCTTC.

The rearrangement joins TRBV7-3 to TRBJ2-3; 9 bases are a match to TRBD2. The CDR3 covers 16 residues. Germline-derived CDR1 and CDR2 are SGHTA and FQGTGA. V gave up 7 bases and J gave up 6 bases; unmatched junction bases: 14. The CDR3 sequence is CASNIREAGGPDTQYF. CDR3 coding DNA: TGTGCCAGCAACATCCGGGAGGCGGGGGGGCCTGATACGCAGTATTTT.

The chain carries TRBV19 and TRBJ2-3, with D possibly being TRBD1 (5 bases). V lost 2 bases, J lost 2 bases, and 8 bases lay in between. CDR3 length: 14 amino acids. In germline, CDR1 is LNHDA, CDR2 SQIVND (reference sequence). The CDR3 nucleotides read TGTGCCAGTAGTATACAGGGCTACACAGATACGCAGTATTTT. This gives the protein CASSIQGYTDTQYF.

The gene calls are TRBV19 and TRBJ1-1, with unresolved D. The V gene lost 5 bases and the J gene lost 0 bases, with 7 bases spanning the gap. Germline lookup yields CDR1 LNHDA and CDR2 SQIVND (reference sequence). This CDR3 region has 13 residues. CDR3 nucleotide sequence: TGTGCCAGTAGTGCAGAACTGAACACTGAAGCTTTCTTT. Encoded protein: CASSAELNTEAFF.

V usage is TRBV19 and J usage is TRBJ1-5; D gene unclear. The CDR3 contains 13 residues. Germline CDR1 and CDR2: LNHDA and SQIVND (reference sequence). V was pared by 2 bases and J by 4 bases, with 6 bases between. Here the CDR3 reads CASSIRENQPQHF. CDR3 coding DNA: TGTGCCAGTAGTATACGTGAGAATCAGCCCCAGCATTTT. The variable domain in full, with the rest retrieved from reference TRBV19 and TRBJ1-5, is DGGITQSPKYLFRKEGQNVTLSCEQNLNHDAMYWYRQDPGQGLRLIYYSQIVNDFQKGDIAEGYSVSREKKESFPLTVTSAQKNPTAFYLCASSIRENQPQHFGDGTRLSIL.

This clone was counted a single time. V usage is TRBV7-9 and J usage is TRBJ2-7; the D gene is possibly TRBD1 (6 bases). The CDR3 loop spans 12 amino acids. Germline-derived CDR1 and CDR2 are SEHNR and FQNEAQ (reference sequence). The germline V and J ends were trimmed by 3 bases and 4 bases, with 7 bases remaining between them. In DNA form, the CDR3 reads TGTGCCAGCAGCTTCAGGGGATACGAGCAGTACTTC. It translates to CASSFRGYEQYF.

The rearrangement uses TRBV7-6 and TRBJ2-1, with 11 bases matching TRBD2. The CDR3 runs 14 residues. The J segment lost 6 bases and the V segment lost 3 bases, leaving 1 base of the junction unmatched. Germline CDR1 is SGHVS and CDR2 is FNYEAQ. The CDR3 protein is CASSFLAGGNEQFF. Written as DNA, the CDR3 is TGTGCCAGCAGCTTTCTAGCGGGGGGCAATGAGCAGTTCTTC.

The chain employs TRBV6-6 and TRBJ2-1; no reliable D call. This CDR3 has 14 amino acids. Trimming shortened V by 6 bases and J by 0 bases, and 9 bases separated the two germline ends. The germline CDR1 and CDR2 sequences are MNHNY and SVGAGI (reference sequence). The CDR3 loop reads CASRPGYSYNEQFF. CDR3 in DNA: TGTGCCAGCAGGCCCGGGTACTCCTACAATGAGCAGTTCTTC.

This clone was detected only once. The rearrangement uses TRBV7-9 and TRBJ2-5, with TRBD2 matching over 8 bases. The CDR3 contains 15 residues. After removal of 1 base from V and 3 bases from J, the junction contained 4 bases not matched to a gene. Germline V CDR1 and CDR2: SEHNR, FQNEAQ (reference sequence). The CDR3 DNA reads as TGTGCCAGCAGCTTAGGTGTCGGGGGGGAAGAGACCCAGTACTTC. Translation gives CASSLGVGGEETQYF.

This clone has just a few counts. The CDR3: CASSISQGVLFF. CDR3 sequence (DNA): TGTGCCAGTAGTATCTCGCAGGGCGTGCTGTTTTTT. The rearrangement joins TRBV19 to TRBJ2-2; weak D call: TRBD1 (5 bases). With 3 bases removed from V and 13 bases from J, the gap between germline ends came to 12 bases. This CDR3 has 12 residues. CDR1 LNHDA and CDR2 SQIVND come from the germline V gene (reference sequence).

The rearrangement joins TRBV7-2 to TRBJ2-7; D gene uncertain. The CDR3 is 13 residues long. The V gene's germline CDR1 is SGHTA and CDR2 FQGNSA. Trimming stripped 0 bases from V and 4 bases from J, with 7 bases between. As DNA, the CDR3 is TGTGCCAGCAGCTTAGCGGCTGGTTACGAGCAGTACTTC. This encodes CASSLAAGYEQYF.

This clone was found a few times. The CDR3 spells CASRTAEYQETQYF. The CDR3 DNA reads as TGTGCCAGCAGGACGGCGGAGTACCAAGAGACCCAGTACTTC. V usage is TRBV2 and J usage is TRBJ2-5; D not resolved. With 6 bases removed from V and 0 bases from J, the gap between germline ends came to 11 bases. Looked up from germline, CDR1 is SNHLY and CDR2 is FYNNEI. The CDR3 covers 14 residues.

V is TRBV28 and J is TRBJ1-2; 8 bases line up with TRBD1. CDR1 and CDR2 from the germline V gene are MDHEN and SYDVKM. V was pared by 5 bases and J by 3 bases, with 14 bases of the junction left unmatched. This CDR3 has 17 residues. Written as DNA, the CDR3 is TGTGCCAGCAGTCGTATTACAGCAGGGGGCGGATACTATGGCTACACCTTC. This gives the protein CASSRITAGGGYYGYTF.

This rearrangement joins TRBV7-2 to TRBJ2-3; no clear D. Trimming left V 1 base short and J 3 bases short, with 8 bases between. The CDR3 is 14 residues long. Germline CDR1 SGHTA, CDR2 FQGNSA. CDR3 coding DNA: TGTGCCAGCAGCTTAGACCCGGAGACAGATACGCAGTATTTT. Translated, it gives CASSLDPETDTQYF.

This clone was recorded a few times. The gene calls are TRBV5-1 and TRBJ2-5; a weak D match, TRBD2 (5 bases). The CDR3 runs 16 residues. Trimming removed 0 bases from V and 9 bases from J, with 21 bases in between. Germline V gene sequence: CDR1 SGHRS, CDR2 YFSETQ. The CDR3 protein is CASSLAGDYDGSAQYF. CDR3 coding DNA: TGCGCCAGCAGCTTGGCAGGCGACTATGATGGTTCCGCCCAGTACTTC.